Following are 18 T cell receptor beta chains from one sample sequenced in a study of PD-1 blockade in classical Hodgkin lymphoma. Brentuximab vedotin exposure varied, and every patient relapsed after autologous stem cell transplantation. The protocol was immunoSEQ multiplex PCR, while the TCRdb copy is restricted to in-frame clones and leaves out a portion. The table has some 100,000 clones, around 89% seen once; the top ten hold 6.6%. This specimen consisted of peripheral blood mononuclear cells (PBMCs), obtained before the second cycle of nivolumab. The receptors shown here come from a human donor with classical Hodgkin lymphoma.

The chain joins TRBV28 to TRBJ1-3; 8 bases match TRBD1. After removal of 6 bases from V and 2 bases from J, the junction contained 3 bases not matched to a gene. Germline-derived CDR1 and CDR2 are MDHEN and SYDVKM. The CDR3 contains 14 residues. For the CDR3, the DNA is TGTGCCAGCAGCATACAGGGGGCTGGAAACACCATATATTTT. Its protein product is CASSIQGAGNTIYF.

The chain combines TRBV5-3 with TRBJ2-5; 7 positions agree with TRBD2. Being an ORF, TRBV5-3 has a function that is uncertain. The J segment lost 4 bases and the V segment lost 7 bases, leaving 7 bases of the junction unmatched. The CDR3 is 13 residues long. The CDR3 DNA is TGTGCCAGAGGAGCGCGGGGGTTAGAGACCCAGTACTTC. Encoded protein: CARGARGLETQYF.

This chain connects TRBV6-5 to TRBJ2-7, with 7 positions matching TRBD1. CDR1 MNHEY and CDR2 SVGAGI come from the germline V gene. This CDR3 comprises 13 residues. V trimming: 2 bases; J trimming: 6 bases; junction bases outside the gene matches: 4. CDR3 coding DNA: TGTGCCAGCAGTTACGGTGACAGGGCCGAGCAGTACTTC. It encodes CASSYGDRAEQYF.

The gene calls are TRBV6-4 and TRBJ1-5; D not resolved. V lost 1 base and J 6 bases, leaving 7 bases between the germline ends. The germline gives CDR1 MRHNA, CDR2 SNTAGT. CDR3 length: 13 amino acids. Here the CDR3 reads CASSDWPGQPQHF. The CDR3 nucleotides read TGTGCCAGCAGTGACTGGCCGGGTCAGCCCCAGCATTTT.

The chain links TRBV7-2 to TRBJ1-6; 8 bases are shared with TRBD1. Germline V lookup: CDR1 SGHTA, CDR2 FQGNSA. The V segment lost 4 bases and the J segment 6 bases; nucleotides outside the gene matches: 2. The CDR3 consists of 14 residues. The DNA for the CDR3 is TGTGCCAGCAGCTCGGACAGGGCTAATTCACCCCTCCACTTT. Translating it yields CASSSDRANSPLHF.

This sequence joins TRBV30 and TRBJ1-1; no definite D call. The CDR3 loop spans 13 amino acids. Trimming left V 6 bases short and J 4 bases short, with 15 bases between. CDR1 is GTSNPN, CDR2 SVGIG, per germline (reference sequence). The CDR3 DNA reads as TGTGCCTGCGGGCCCCACGTTAGCACTGAAGCTTTCTTT. This encodes CACGPHVSTEAFF.

This chain uses TRBV25-1 with TRBJ1-3, with D unresolved. V was pared by 0 bases and J by 1 base, with 10 bases between. Per germline, CDR1 MGHDK and CDR2 SYGVNS. The CDR3 sequence is 16 residues long. CDR3 bases: TGTGCCAGCAGTGAATACGGCCGGCTATCTGGAAACACCATATATTTT. It yields the protein CASSEYGRLSGNTIYF.

This clone ranks as medium-sized. The J gene is TRBJ1-2, the V gene TRBV30, with D unresolved. Germline V lookup: CDR1 GTSNPN, CDR2 SVGIG (reference sequence). The germline V and J ends were trimmed by 0 bases and 8 bases, with 13 bases remaining between them. This CDR3 region has 13 residues. CDR3 sequence reads: CAWSVEGVKGYTF. The CDR3 DNA reads TGTGCCTGGAGTGTCGAGGGTGTCAAGGGCTACACCTTC.

The rearrangement uses TRBV7-9 and TRBJ2-1, with D possibly being TRBD2 (6 bases). In germline, CDR1 is SEHNR, CDR2 FQNEAQ (reference sequence). V lost 6 bases to trimming and J lost 0 bases, with 12 bases between them. The CDR3 is made up of 15 amino acids. CDR3: CASSGDLSSYNEQFF. CDR3 DNA sequence: TGTGCCAGCAGTGGGGACTTAAGCTCCTACAATGAGCAGTTCTTC.

The rearrangement links TRBV5-1 to TRBJ1-1; TRBD1 matches at 12 bases. Germline-derived CDR1 and CDR2 are SGHRS and YFSETQ. The V segment lost 4 bases and the J segment 5 bases; nucleotides outside the gene matches: 3. CDR3 length: 14 amino acids. CDR3 residues: CASSGGQGATEAFF. The DNA for the CDR3 is TGCGCCAGCAGCGGGGGACAGGGGGCGACTGAAGCTTTCTTT.

This rearrangement joins TRBV11-2 to TRBJ2-7; perhaps TRBD2 as D (6 bases). Trimming took off 5 bases at V and 4 bases at J, with 18 bases between the two ends. CDR1 is SGHAT and CDR2 is FQNNGV in the germline V gene. The CDR3 covers 15 residues. CDR3 protein: CASSPNLGGTYEQYF. As DNA, the CDR3 is TGTGCCAGCAGCCCCAATCTGGGGGGTACTTACGAGCAGTACTTC.

CDR3 sequence reads: CASSPTGLAYEQYF. The CDR3 nucleotides read TGTGCCAGCAGCCCAACTGGACTAGCTTACGAGCAGTACTTC. The rearrangement links TRBV7-2 to TRBJ2-7, with TRBD2 identical over 8 bases. CDR3 length: 14 amino acids. After removal of 5 bases from V and 4 bases from J, the junction contained 7 bases not matched to a gene. The germline V gene has CDR1 SGHTA and CDR2 FQGNSA.

This chain uses TRBV6-1 with TRBJ2-5; 9 bases line up with TRBD2. Per the germline V gene, CDR1 is MNHNS and CDR2 is SASEGT. V gave up 1 base and J gave up 3 bases; unmatched junction bases: 6. This CDR3 is 16 amino acids long. CDR3 in amino acids: CASSEVDSGGKETQYF. As DNA, the CDR3 is TGTGCCAGCAGTGAAGTTGATAGCGGGGGAAAAGAGACCCAGTACTTC.

The rearrangement links TRBV4-3 to TRBJ2-7; 7 nucleotides line up with TRBD2. With V trimmed by 0 bases and J by 4 bases, 6 bases remained unmatched. Germline lookup yields CDR1 LGHNA and CDR2 YSLEER. The CDR3 length is 15 residues. The CDR3 spells CASSQETSGAYEQYF. CDR3 DNA: TGCGCCAGCAGCCAAGAAACCAGCGGGGCTTACGAGCAGTACTTC.

The chain is built from TRBV25-1 and TRBJ2-1; 9 bases fit TRBD2. With 7 bases clipped from V and 3 bases from J, the junction kept 7 bases outside the gene matches. The CDR3 covers 15 residues. Germline-derived CDR1 and CDR2 are MGHDK and SYGVNS. The CDR3 loop reads CASTERLADYNEQFF. The CDR3 coding sequence is TGTGCCAGCACCGAACGACTAGCGGACTACAATGAGCAGTTCTTC.

V is TRBV4-2 and J is TRBJ1-6; no clear D. The CDR3 is 17 residues long. V lost 0 bases to trimming and J lost 2 bases, with 11 bases between them. The germline V gene has CDR1 LGHNA and CDR2 YNFKEQ. This CDR3 reads CASSQDRTPAYNSPLHF. The CDR3 region has the DNA TGTGCCAGCAGCCAAGATCGCACACCAGCCTATAATTCACCCCTCCACTTT.

The rearrangement joins TRBV18 to TRBJ1-3, with 7 bases lining up with TRBD1. The junction had 2 bases not matched to a gene; V was cut back by 3 bases and J by 6 bases. The CDR3 is made up of 13 amino acids. CDR1 is KGHSH and CDR2 is LQKENI in the germline V gene. The CDR3 nucleotides are TGTGCCAGCTCACCGCAGGGGGAAAACACCATATATTTT. Translated: CASSPQGENTIYF.

The chain links TRBV20-1 to TRBJ1-6; TRBD1 matches 9 bases. This CDR3 region has 10 residues. CDR1 and CDR2 from the germline V gene are DFQATT and SNEGSKA (reference sequence). The trim removed 8 bases at V and 10 bases at J, leaving 0 bases unmatched. The CDR3 region has the DNA TGCAGTACAGGGGGCTCACCCCTCCACTTT. This codes for CSTGGSPLHF.